Reported below is one T cell receptor beta chain. This record comes from a study of blood T cell repertoires in COVID-19. Clones were sequenced by immunoSEQ multiplex PCR, and TCRdb holds only the in-frame ones, with some missing. The sample yields more than 150,000 clones, approximately 79% seen once. Per the germline V gene, CDR1 is SGDLS and CDR2 is YYNGEE. The CDR3 is 13 amino acids. V lost 0 bases to trimming and J lost 1 base, with 4 bases between them. The source material was peripheral blood. The rearrangement joins TRBV9 to TRBJ1-2; D is undetermined. The source of this sequence is a man aged 60 to 69 with active or convalescent COVID-19. In DNA form, the CDR3 reads TGTGCCAGCAGCGTAGGAGTTAACTATGGCTACACCTTC. The encoded protein is CASSVGVNYGYTF. The full variable domain, with the rest looked up from reference TRBV9 and TRBJ1-2, is DSGVTQTPKHLITATGQRVTLRCSPRSGDLSVYWYQQSLDQGLQFLIQYYNGEERAKGNILERFSAQQFPDLHSELNLSSLELGDSALYFCASSVGVNYGYTFGSGTRLTVV.